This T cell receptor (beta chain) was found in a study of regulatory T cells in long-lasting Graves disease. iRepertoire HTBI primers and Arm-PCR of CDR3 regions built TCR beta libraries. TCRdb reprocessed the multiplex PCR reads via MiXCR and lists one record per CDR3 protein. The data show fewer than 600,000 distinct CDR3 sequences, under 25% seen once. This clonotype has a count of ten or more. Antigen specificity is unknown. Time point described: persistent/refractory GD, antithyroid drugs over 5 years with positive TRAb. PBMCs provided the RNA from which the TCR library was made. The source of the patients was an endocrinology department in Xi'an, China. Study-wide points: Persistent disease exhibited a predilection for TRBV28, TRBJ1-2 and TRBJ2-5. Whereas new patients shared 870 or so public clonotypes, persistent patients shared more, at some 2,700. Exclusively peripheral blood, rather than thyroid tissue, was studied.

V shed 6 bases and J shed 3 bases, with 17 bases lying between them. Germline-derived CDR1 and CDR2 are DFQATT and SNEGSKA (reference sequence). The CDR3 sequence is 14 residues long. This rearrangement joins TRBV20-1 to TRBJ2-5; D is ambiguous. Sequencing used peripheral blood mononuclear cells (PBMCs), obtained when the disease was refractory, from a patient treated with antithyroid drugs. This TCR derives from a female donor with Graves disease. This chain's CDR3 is CSAPGWTEKETQYF. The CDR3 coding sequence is TGCAGTGCCCCCGGATGGACCGAGAAAGAGACCCAGTACTTC.